This T cell receptor (beta chain) is drawn from a study of blood T cell repertoires in COVID-19. Study context: Nucleic acid was either cDNA or gDNA, and it came from T cells, B-cell-depleted T cells, or PBMCs.

V was shortened by 2 bases and J by 7 bases, with 22 bases between the two germline ends. CDR3 length equals 17 residues. The germline V gene encodes CDR1 SGDLS and CDR2 YYNGEE. Sequencing was performed with immunoSEQ multiplex PCR; in TCRdb, only in-frame clones are kept and a portion is missing. The sample yields about 140,000 clones, around 86% seen once. Participants had their cohort set by participant-reported clinical history. Two negative PCRs, clearance, or symptom resolution had been documented for recovered Cohort 3 donors. The source of this sequence is a man aged 55 to 70 who had recovered from COVID-19. The specimen sequenced was PBMCs or T cells enriched from blood (not recorded which). This chain joins TRBV9 and TRBJ2-1; tentative D call: TRBD1 (5 bases). CDR3 region: CASSVGHTVPILNEQFF. CDR3 DNA: TGTGCCAGCAGCGTGGGGCACACGGTGCCGATATTAAATGAGCAGTTCTTC.